The clone carrying this T cell receptor beta chain was detected only a few times. The data are from a study of identical twins. MiXCR, run by TCRdb on the 5' RACE reads, gives a single entry per CDR3 protein. Of about 330,000 distinct CDR3 sequences in the sample, more than 9% were seen once. This sample also belongs to another study, concerning yellow fever vaccine responses in identical twins.

The clonotype comes from a woman aged 18-29 years in good health. The specimen sequenced was CD8+ T cells sorted from blood.

For the CDR3, the DNA is TGTGCCAGCACCTTTGAGGGGGCGGGTACTCATCGGGGGAACACTGAAGCTTTCTTT. Translation: CASTFEGAGTHRGNTEAFF. The genes are TRBV7-8 and TRBJ1-1; 7 bases agree with TRBD1. The V segment lost 7 bases and the J segment 1 base; nucleotides outside the gene matches: 21. The CDR3 extends over 19 amino acids. Per the germline V gene, CDR1 is SGHVS and CDR2 is FQNEAQ.